These T cell receptor beta chains were read from a single sample in a study of OX40 agonist ivuxolimab in advanced cancers. Assay: immunoSEQ multiplex PCR; the TCRdb copy retains only in-frame clones and omits some. The sample records about 55,000 clones, about nine tenths being singletons. The source material was CD4+ or CD8+ T cells sorted from blood, sampled in a trial of the OX40 agonist ivuxolimab. All receptors derive from an adult with an advanced solid tumor such as melanoma, head and neck, liver or kidney cancer. CDR3s include the opening cysteine and the closing phenylalanine or tryptophan. D genes are given only for firm matches. Rows may omit the clone size; those that give it use once, few, many or a size class.

abundance: NA
d_gene: NA
v_gene: TRBV21-1
j_gene: TRBJ2-1
CDR3aa: CASSAALAHSDNEQFF
CDR3nt: TGTGCCAGCAGTGCTGCCCTAGCCCATTCCGACAATGAGCAGTTCTTC

abundance: NA
d_gene: NA
v_gene: TRBV28
j_gene: TRBJ2-2
CDR3aa: CASSSPGSRGELFF
CDR3nt: TGTGCCAGCAGTTCACCGGGTAGTAGAGGGGAGCTGTTTTTT

abundance: NA
d_gene: NA
v_gene: TRBV2
j_gene: TRBJ1-5
CDR3aa: CASRGDLGNQPQHF
CDR3nt: TGTGCCAGCCGTGGGGACCTCGGCAATCAGCCCCAGCATTTT

abundance: NA
d_gene: NA
v_gene: TRBV18
j_gene: TRBJ2-5
CDR3aa: CASSPKDRGSAGTSEETQYF
CDR3nt: TGTGCCAGCTCACCTAAGGACAGGGGGTCTGCCGGGACTAGCGAAGAGACCCAGTACTTC

abundance: NA
d_gene: NA
v_gene: TRBV11-2
j_gene: TRBJ1-2
CDR3aa: CASSGITGSSNNYGYTF
CDR3nt: TGTGCCAGCAGCGGAATCACAGGATCCTCAAATAACTATGGCTACACCTTC

abundance: NA
d_gene: NA
v_gene: TRBV7-8
j_gene: TRBJ2-7
CDR3aa: CATQGRTAYEQYF
CDR3nt: TGTGCCACCCAGGGACGGACCGCCTACGAGCAGTACTTC

abundance: NA
d_gene: NA
v_gene: TRBV14
j_gene: TRBJ2-7
CDR3aa: CASSQDVPGGYEQYF
CDR3nt: TGTGCCAGCAGCCAAGATGTACCTGGCGGCTACGAGCAGTACTTC

abundance: NA
d_gene: TRBD2
v_gene: TRBV27
j_gene: TRBJ2-5
CDR3aa: CASSNSGGGETQYF
CDR3nt: TGTGCCAGCAGTAATTCGGGAGGTGGGGAGACCCAGTACTTC

abundance: few
d_gene: NA
v_gene: TRBV20-1
j_gene: TRBJ1-1
CDR3aa: CGRAIQQEAFF
CDR3nt: TGCGGTCGGGCTATACAGCAGGAAGCTTTCTTT

abundance: NA
d_gene: NA
v_gene: TRBV2
j_gene: TRBJ2-5
CDR3aa: CASNLGTQETQYF
CDR3nt: TGTGCCAGCAACCTAGGGACACAAGAGACCCAGTACTTC

abundance: NA
d_gene: NA
v_gene: TRBV28
j_gene: TRBJ2-7
CDR3aa: CASSLSGFYEQYF
CDR3nt: TGTGCCAGCAGTTTGTCCGGTTTCTACGAGCAGTACTTC

abundance: NA
d_gene: TRBD2
v_gene: TRBV11-3
j_gene: TRBJ2-1
CDR3aa: CASSLRLAGVNNEQFF
CDR3nt: TGTGCCAGCAGCCTCCGTCTAGCGGGAGTAAACAATGAGCAGTTCTTC

abundance: NA
d_gene: NA
v_gene: TRBV5-1
j_gene: TRBJ1-6
CDR3aa: CASSQGLGYSPLHF
CDR3nt: TGCGCCAGCAGCCAGGGCCTAGGGTATTCACCCCTCCACTTT

abundance: NA
d_gene: TRBD2
v_gene: TRBV5-4
j_gene: TRBJ2-7
CDR3aa: CASSGGLEREGFEQYF
CDR3nt: TGTGCCAGCAGCGGAGGTTTGGAGCGGGAGGGATTCGAGCAGTACTTC

abundance: NA
d_gene: TRBD1
v_gene: TRBV19
j_gene: TRBJ2-2
CDR3aa: CASSMTGGYGELFF
CDR3nt: TGTGCCAGTAGTATGACAGGGGGCTACGGGGAGCTGTTTTTT

abundance: NA
d_gene: NA
v_gene: TRBV5-5
j_gene: TRBJ1-1
CDR3aa: CASSPSYRNTEAFF
CDR3nt: TGTGCCAGCAGCCCAAGTTACAGGAACACTGAAGCTTTCTTT

abundance: NA
d_gene: NA
v_gene: TRBV19
j_gene: TRBJ2-1
CDR3aa: CASSMMRARPDNEQFF
CDR3nt: TGTGCCAGTAGTATGATGAGGGCCCGGCCAGACAATGAGCAGTTCTTC

abundance: NA
d_gene: NA
v_gene: TRBV6-1
j_gene: TRBJ1-1
CDR3aa: CASSELRKNTEAFF
CDR3nt: TGTGCCAGCAGTGAATTGCGGAAGAACACTGAAGCTTTCTTT

abundance: once
d_gene: TRBD2
v_gene: TRBV9
j_gene: TRBJ2-1
CDR3aa: CASTRSGTHNEQFF
CDR3nt: TGTGCCAGCACCCGTAGCGGGACCCACAATGAGCAGTTCTTC

abundance: NA
d_gene: NA
v_gene: TRBV30
j_gene: TRBJ1-1
CDR3aa: CAWSDLGRMNTEAFF
CDR3nt: TGTGCCTGGAGCGACCTGGGACGGATGAACACTGAAGCTTTCTTT

abundance: NA
d_gene: TRBD2
v_gene: TRBV28
j_gene: TRBJ2-1
CDR3aa: CASSRDYGTSGRNEQFF
CDR3nt: TGTGCCAGCAGTCGGGACTACGGGACTAGCGGGAGGAATGAGCAGTTCTTC

abundance: NA
d_gene: TRBD2
v_gene: TRBV6-1
j_gene: TRBJ2-1
CDR3aa: CASRPGLVSRNEQFF
CDR3nt: TGTGCCAGCAGGCCGGGACTAGTCTCACGCAATGAGCAGTTCTTC

abundance: NA
d_gene: TRBD2
v_gene: TRBV11-3
j_gene: TRBJ2-1
CDR3aa: CASSTTSGRFNEQFF
CDR3nt: TGTGCCAGCAGCACGACTAGCGGGAGGTTTAATGAGCAGTTCTTC

abundance: NA
d_gene: NA
v_gene: TRBV28
j_gene: TRBJ1-2
CDR3aa: CASSVANYGYTF
CDR3nt: TGTGCCAGCAGTGTAGCTAACTATGGCTACACCTTC

abundance: NA
d_gene: NA
v_gene: TRBV19
j_gene: TRBJ1-1
CDR3aa: CASTDYRVENTEAFF
CDR3nt: TGTGCCAGTACAGACTACAGGGTCGAGAACACTGAAGCTTTCTTT

abundance: NA
d_gene: NA
v_gene: TRBV6-1
j_gene: TRBJ2-7
CDR3aa: CASRGSIYEQYF
CDR3nt: TGTGCCAGCAGAGGATCGATCTACGAGCAGTACTTC